This T cell receptor (beta chain) was documented in a study of CD39 and CD103 CD8 tumor-infiltrating T cells. Overall study results and limits: Blood and uninvolved lymph node rarely held DP TIL clonotypes.

CD8+CD4-CD45RA- cells, CCR7-positive or negative, formed the memory CD8 sort. Sequencing was performed with immunoSEQ multiplex PCR; in TCRdb, only in-frame clones are kept and a portion is missing. The table shows thousands of clones, with about 62% occurring only once. The junction had 6 bases not matched to a gene; V was cut back by 5 bases and J by 4 bases. This CDR3 has 15 amino acids. Germline values: CDR1 LGHNA, CDR2 YNFKEQ. Remarks on this clone: Its antigen is undetermined.

Sequenced material: CD8+ T cells sorted from blood. Regarding subset: total memory CD8 T cells (CD45RA-CCR7+/-) from blood or uninvolved lymph node. The chain couples TRBV4-2 to TRBJ2-7, with 12 bases that match TRBD2. This TCR came from a human donor with head and neck squamous cell carcinoma. Here the CDR3 reads CASSSLAGGSYEQYF. CDR3 nucleotides: TGTGCCAGCAGCTCACTAGCGGGAGGTAGTTACGAGCAGTACTTC.